The 5 T cell receptor beta chains below all came from one sample that was sequenced in a study of CD8+CD57+ T cells in acquired aplastic anemia. For CDR3 and TCR beta VDJ profiling, genomic DNA was the template used. Via MiXCR, TCRdb re-called the reads, giving one row per CDR3 protein. The top ten clones hold approximately 4% of a sample with hundreds of thousands of distinct CDR3 sequences, 60% to 80% of them seen once. The sample consisted of sorted CD4+, CD8+, or CD8+CD57+ T cells (not recorded which) from PBMCs. The receptors here all came from a human donor in good health, serving as a control.

Concerning this clonotype itself: Possible read error: a much larger clone is one base away. The chain recombines TRBV7-2 with TRBJ2-1, with TRBD1 matching over 7 bases. The CDR3 runs to 15 residues. In germline, CDR1 is SGHTA, CDR2 FQGNSA. Here the CDR3 DNA reads TGTGCCGGCAGCTTACAGGGGAGTCCCTACAATGAGCAGTTCTTC. Protein sequence: CAGSLQGSPYNEQFF.

The chain couples TRBV5-1 to TRBJ2-5; tentatively, D is TRBD2 (6 bases). The V gene lost 7 bases and the J gene lost 5 bases, with 21 bases spanning the gap. Germline V lookup: CDR1 SGHRS, CDR2 YFSETQ. The CDR3 consists of 15 residues. The chain's CDR3 is CASQRSLALAETQYF. As DNA, the CDR3 is TGCGCCAGCCAAAGATCCCTAGCGTTGGCGGAGACCCAGTACTTC. Looking up the rest from reference TRBV5-1 and TRBJ2-5 gives the full variable domain: KAGVTQTPRYLIKTRGQQVTLSCSPISGHRSVSWYQQTPGQGLQFLFEYFSETQRNKGNFPGRFSGRQFSNSRSEMNVSTLELGDSALYLCASQRSLALAETQYFGPGTRLLVL.

Comment on this clonotype: A junction boundary mismatches the germline segment, possibly from a read error. The gene calls are TRBV7-3 and TRBJ1-2; tentative D call: TRBD1 (6 bases). CDR1 and CDR2 from the germline V gene are SGHTA and FQGTGA. The CDR3 is made up of 13 amino acids. The CDR3 bases are TGTGCCAGCAGCTTATGGGGGCAATGCGCCCCAGCATTT. This gives the protein CASSLWGQCAPAF. Full variable domain (outside the CDR3, taken from reference TRBV7-3 and TRBJ1-2): GAGVSQTPSNKVTEKGKYVELRCDPISGHTALYWYRQSLGQGPEFLIYFQGTGAADDSGLPNDRFFAVRPEGSVSTLKIQRTERGDSAVYLCASSLWGQCAPAFGSGTRLTVV.

The chain combines TRBV7-2 with TRBJ1-2; D is unresolved. V shed 3 bases and J shed 2 bases, with 13 bases lying between them. The CDR3 totals 15 residues. Per germline, CDR1 SGHTA and CDR2 FQGNSA. CDR3 loop: CASSFEGAGNYGYTF. In nucleotides, the CDR3 is TGTGCCAGCAGCTTCGAGGGAGCGGGGAACTATGGCTACACCTTC.

This clonotype is categorized as medium-sized. The rearrangement uses TRBV2 and TRBJ1-5; D is undetermined. Germline V gene sequence: CDR1 SNHLY, CDR2 FYNNEI. The CDR3 length is 12 residues. V lost 6 bases to trimming and J lost 6 bases, with 9 bases between them. CDR3 region: CASRAGSQPQHF. For the CDR3, the DNA is TGTGCCAGCAGAGCTGGTAGTCAGCCCCAGCATTTT.